Presented here are 32 T cell receptor beta chains from one specimen sequenced in a study of graft-versus-host responses after intestinal transplantation. The antigens these receptors bind are not known. Assay: immunoSEQ multiplex PCR; the TCRdb copy retains only in-frame clones and omits some. Among about 110,000 clones, just under 95% were seen once, and the ten largest hold 0.5% to 0.6%. The material sequenced was unstimulated CD8+ T cells sorted from spleen or lymph node cells, taken before intestinal transplant. The origin of the receptors is a human donor who received an intestinal transplant.

J is TRBJ2-1 and V is TRBV4-2; tentatively, D is TRBD1 or TRBD2 (5 bases each). Trimming took off 1 base at V and 10 bases at J, with 14 bases between the two ends. CDR3 length: 14 residues. CDR1 is LGHNA and CDR2 is YNFKEQ in the germline V gene. CDR3 region: CASSQGGRIEEQFF. DNA of the CDR3: TGTGCCAGCAGCCAAGGGGGACGTATAGAAGAGCAGTTCTTC.

CDR3 sequence (DNA): TGTGCCAGCAGCGCAGGTGGCACCAACTACGAGCAGTACTTC. It encodes CASSAGGTNYEQYF. The chain has TRBV13 and TRBJ2-7; D unresolved. CDR1 is PRHDT and CDR2 is FYEKMQ in the germline V gene (reference sequence). Deletions cut 5 bases from V and 3 bases from J, with 14 bases between. The CDR3 covers 14 residues.

This clone appeared once. An end of the junction does not agree with germline; a read error may underlie this. The V gene is TRBV5-1, the J gene TRBJ1-1; D is uncertain. CDR3 length equals 14 residues. Germline V gene sequence: CDR1 SGHRS, CDR2 YFSETQ. The CDR3 is CASRLVRGNTEAFF. CDR3 sequence (DNA): TGCGCCAGCAGGTTGGTTCGGGGTAACACTGAAGCTTTCTTT.

The rearrangement links TRBV19 to TRBJ2-1; D remains ambiguous. This CDR3 has 14 residues. V lost 5 bases, J lost 5 bases, and 13 bases lay in between. Germline assignment: CDR1 LNHDA and CDR2 SQIVND (reference sequence). The CDR3 reads CASSYIILNNEQFF. The CDR3 nucleotides are TGTGCCAGTAGTTACATAATTCTAAACAATGAGCAGTTCTTC.

V and J are TRBV7-3 and TRBJ2-5; weak D call: TRBD2 (7 bases). Trimming stripped 1 base from V and 2 bases from J, with 14 bases between. Germline-derived CDR1 and CDR2 are SGHTA and FQGTGA. This CDR3 contains 16 residues. The CDR3 protein is CASSLRKAGQQETQYF. The CDR3 DNA reads as TGTGCCAGCAGCTTAAGGAAAGCGGGACAACAAGAGACCCAGTACTTC.

The chain recombines TRBV11-3 with TRBJ2-1; TRBD2 matches 15 bases. V was clipped by 5 bases and J by 9 bases; unmatched bases: 8. The germline V gene has CDR1 SGHNT and CDR2 YENEEA. This CDR3 has 16 residues. The DNA of the CDR3 is TGTGCCAGCAGCACCAGGACTAGCGGGAGGGTGAGTGAGCAGTTCTTC. Translation gives CASSTRTSGRVSEQFF.

The genes are TRBV7-8 and TRBJ1-2; 9 nucleotides agree with TRBD1. The CDR3 contains 15 residues. Trimming cost V 0 bases and J 3 bases; bases outside gene matches: 2. CDR1 and CDR2 (germline): SGHVS, FQNEAQ. CDR3 loop: CASSLAGQGDYGYTF. The CDR3 region has the DNA TGTGCCAGCAGCTTAGCGGGACAGGGAGACTATGGCTACACCTTC.

CDR3 in DNA: TGCGCCAGCAGCTTGTCCCCACTTATGGACACTGAAGCTTTCTTT. This translates into CASSLSPLMDTEAFF. The chain employs TRBV5-1 and TRBJ1-1; D remains unclear. The CDR3 consists of 15 residues. Germline V gene lookup returns CDR1 SGHRS and CDR2 YFSETQ. V lost 1 base, J lost 3 bases, and 13 bases lay in between.

This chain joins TRBV7-3 and TRBJ2-2; D unclear. This CDR3 has 13 residues. Trimming removed 6 bases at V and 4 bases at J, with 9 bases between. Germline values: CDR1 SGHTA, CDR2 FQGTGA. DNA of the CDR3: TGTGCCAGCAGGGTTTCAGCCACCGGGGAGCTGTTTTTT. Amino acid sequence: CASRVSATGELFF.

The chain combines TRBV29-1 with TRBJ2-7; no clear D. Germline CDR1 and CDR2: SQVTM and ANQGSEA. This CDR3 has 14 amino acids. V was clipped by 1 base and J by 2 bases, with 12 bases between them. The CDR3 sequence: CSVEGPSTAYEQYF. The CDR3 nucleotides read TGCAGCGTTGAAGGTCCAAGTACCGCCTACGAGCAGTACTTC.

The chain recombines TRBV9 with TRBJ2-1; 9 bases are shared with TRBD2. V was clipped by 3 bases and J by 6 bases; unmatched bases: 7. CDR1 and CDR2 (germline): SGDLS, YYNGEE. CDR3 size: 15 residues. The CDR3 region has the DNA TGTGCCAGCAGCGGTAGCGGGAGAAAAAGCAATGAGCAGTTCTTC. Its protein product is CASSGSGRKSNEQFF. The variable domain in full, with the rest retrieved from reference TRBV9 and TRBJ2-1, is DSGVTQTPKHLITATGQRVTLRCSPRSGDLSVYWYQQSLDQGLQFLIQYYNGEERAKGNILERFSAQQFPDLHSELNLSSLELGDSALYFCASSGSGRKSNEQFFGPGTRLTVL.

The CDR3 loop is CASSLGGGALNEQYF. CDR3 in DNA: TGTGCCAGCAGCTTAGGCGGAGGGGCGCTCAACGAGCAGTACTTC. The chain has TRBV7-9 and TRBJ2-7; perhaps TRBD2 as D (6 bases). V lost 1 base and J 5 bases, leaving 15 bases between the germline ends. The CDR3 extends over 15 amino acids. The germline V gene has CDR1 SEHNR and CDR2 FQNEAQ (reference sequence).

This clone was seen only a few times. The chain combines TRBV7-9 with TRBJ2-7; 7 positions match TRBD1. Germline V gene data show CDR1 as SEHNR and CDR2 as FQNEAQ (reference sequence). The CDR3 covers 13 residues. The V gene end was trimmed by 4 bases and the J gene end by 1 base; junction bases not matched to a gene: 1. The CDR3 coding sequence is TGTGCCAGCAGCTCAGGGGGATCCTACGAGCAGTACTTC. This codes for CASSSGGSYEQYF.

This chain links TRBV2 with TRBJ1-5; 8 nucleotides agree with TRBD1. CDR3 length: 16 amino acids. CDR1 is SNHLY and CDR2 is FYNNEI in the germline V gene. Trimming took 4 bases from V and 5 from J; bases not matched to a gene: 10. The CDR3 nucleotides are TGTGCCAGCAGTGTAGAGGACAGGGTAGTGGATCAGCCCCAGCATTTT. Protein product: CASSVEDRVVDQPQHF.

The chain is built from TRBV4-1 and TRBJ2-7, with no clear D. Trimming removed 4 bases at V and 0 bases at J, with 10 bases between. The CDR3 covers 14 residues. Germline V lookup: CDR1 MGHRA, CDR2 YSYEKL. Here the CDR3 DNA reads TGCGCCAGCAGCCCTGGAGTCACCTCCTACGAGCAGTACTTC. This encodes CASSPGVTSYEQYF.

V gene TRBV6-6 combines with J gene TRBJ2-7; 8 bases map to TRBD1. The CDR3 totals 14 residues. The junction had 3 bases not matched to a gene; V was cut back by 1 base and J by 4 bases. From germline, CDR1 is MNHNY and CDR2 SVGAGI (reference sequence). CDR3 nucleotide sequence: TGTGCCAGCAGTTACTTTACAGGGGGGTACGAGCAGTACTTC. It codes for CASSYFTGGYEQYF.

The genes are TRBV7-3 and TRBJ2-1, with TRBD2 as a possible D gene (6 bases). The CDR3 totals 18 residues. Trimming removed 2 bases at V and 0 bases at J, with 17 bases between. CDR1 and CDR2 (germline): SGHTA, FQGTGA. The CDR3 sequence: CASSLLAAGRSSYNEQFF. CDR3 DNA sequence: TGTGCCAGCAGCTTACTGGCCGCGGGAAGAAGCTCCTACAATGAGCAGTTCTTC.

J is TRBJ2-1 and V is TRBV11-2; D gene ambiguous. There are 16 residues in the CDR3. The V end was cut by 2 bases, the J end by 0 bases, with 11 bases between. Germline assignment: CDR1 SGHAT and CDR2 FQNNGV. The CDR3 loop is CASSLLNRSSYNEQFF. Written as DNA, the CDR3 is TGTGCCAGCAGCTTATTAAATAGGAGCTCCTACAATGAGCAGTTCTTC.

The chain employs TRBV29-1 and TRBJ2-2; D might be TRBD1 or TRBD2, each matching 5 bases. Looked up from germline, CDR1 is SQVTM and CDR2 is ANQGSEA. This CDR3 has 14 residues. The V and J ends lost 6 bases and 3 bases respectively, with 14 bases between them. The CDR3 reads CSVRDGPYTGELFF. The CDR3 bases are TGCAGCGTCCGGGACGGACCCTACACCGGGGAGCTGTTTTTT.

The chain employs TRBV7-9 and TRBJ2-3; perhaps D is TRBD1 or TRBD2 (5 bases each). The germline V and J ends were trimmed by 3 bases and 2 bases, with 15 bases remaining between them. Per germline, CDR1 SEHNR and CDR2 FQNEAQ (reference sequence). This CDR3 is built from 16 residues. The CDR3: CASSFSVGPNTDTQYF. CDR3 coding DNA: TGTGCCAGCAGCTTTAGCGTGGGGCCCAACACAGATACGCAGTATTTT.

This chain connects TRBV4-2 to TRBJ2-7, with 9 bases identical to TRBD2. The J segment lost 3 bases and the V segment lost 4 bases, leaving 7 bases of the junction unmatched. The CDR3 loop spans 15 amino acids. The germline CDR1 and CDR2 sequences are LGHNA and YNFKEQ. CDR3 amino acids: CASSPIAGDDYEQYF. Here the CDR3 DNA reads TGTGCCAGCAGCCCAATAGCGGGAGACGACTACGAGCAGTACTTC.

CDR3 amino acids: CASSVGGGAPSYEQYF. The CDR3 DNA sequence: TGTGCCAGCAGCGTAGGAGGGGGAGCTCCCTCCTACGAGCAGTACTTC. The rearrangement joins TRBV9 to TRBJ2-7, with D tentatively TRBD1 (6 bases). This CDR3 region has 16 residues. Germline CDR1 SGDLS, CDR2 YYNGEE. Trimming shortened V by 0 bases and J by 0 bases, and 13 bases separated the two germline ends.

The chain links TRBV5-1 to TRBJ2-5; perhaps D is TRBD1 or TRBD2 (5 bases each). Trimming took 1 base from V and 3 from J, leaving 10 bases between them. Germline CDR1 and CDR2: SGHRS and YFSETQ. This CDR3 has 14 amino acids. CDR3 sequence: CASSLSGQKETQYF. CDR3 DNA sequence: TGCGCCAGCAGCTTGAGCGGACAAAAAGAGACCCAGTACTTC.

V gene TRBV19 combines with J gene TRBJ2-1; weak D call: TRBD1 (5 bases). Germline values: CDR1 LNHDA, CDR2 SQIVND (reference sequence). Trimming shortened V by 4 bases and J by 15 bases, and 22 bases separated the two germline ends. This CDR3 is 14 amino acids long. The CDR3 nucleotides are TGTGCCAGTAGTACCACCCACAGGACCGCCGCCCCGTTCTTC. Protein product: CASSTTHRTAAPFF. The whole variable domain, filled in from reference TRBV19 and TRBJ2-1, reads DGGITQSPKYLFRKEGQNVTLSCEQNLNHDAMYWYRQDPGQGLRLIYYSQIVNDFQKGDIAEGYSVSREKKESFPLTVTSAQKNPTAFYLCASSTTHRTAAPFFGPGTRLTVL.

V gene TRBV20-1 combines with J gene TRBJ1-1, with D uncertain. The CDR3 totals 10 residues. Trimming cost V 6 bases and J 10 bases, with 12 bases left between them. Germline V gene lookup returns CDR1 DFQATT and CDR2 SNEGSKA (reference sequence). This chain's CDR3 is CSAPRPRAFF. The CDR3 nucleotides are TGCAGTGCCCCAAGGCCTAGAGCTTTCTTT.

The rearrangement joins TRBV9 to TRBJ2-7; D perhaps matches TRBD1 (5 bases). Germline V gene lookup returns CDR1 SGDLS and CDR2 YYNGEE. The V end was cut by 0 bases, the J end by 4 bases, with 11 bases between. This CDR3 region has 14 residues. The CDR3 reads CASSVGQGKYEQYF. Here the CDR3 DNA reads TGTGCCAGCAGCGTAGGGCAGGGAAAATACGAGCAGTACTTC.

This clone has only one observation. This chain joins TRBV30 and TRBJ2-7; the D gene is possibly TRBD2 (5 bases). The germline gives CDR1 GTSNPN, CDR2 SVGIG (reference sequence). The CDR3 totals 10 residues. The V end lost 5 bases, the J end lost 7 bases, and 9 bases lay between the germline ends. The CDR3 region is CAWGWTEQYF. CDR3 nucleotides: TGTGCCTGGGGCTGGACTGAGCAGTACTTC.

V and J are TRBV6-1 and TRBJ2-2; 8 positions agree with TRBD2. The CDR3 is 17 amino acids. CDR1 and CDR2 (germline): MNHNS, SASEGT. V dropped 4 bases and J dropped 6; count of bases not matched to a gene: 13. The CDR3 nucleotides are TGTGCCAGCAGTGCCCAGCGGGAGAACTCGTACCCCGGGGAGCTGTTTTTT. This sequence encodes CASSAQRENSYPGELFF.

The chain recombines TRBV11-2 with TRBJ2-5; D is possibly TRBD2 (5 bases). V was pared by 6 bases and J by 3 bases, with 11 bases between. This CDR3 is built from 13 residues. From germline, CDR1 is SGHAT and CDR2 FQNNGV. In DNA, the CDR3 is TGTGCCAGCAGTTCAGAGAGGGAAGAGACCCAGTACTTC. It specifies CASSSEREETQYF.

Concerning this clone: Other DNA sequences in this sample translate to the same CDR3. This chain joins TRBV6-1 and TRBJ2-6, with 9 nucleotides matching TRBD2. V dropped 9 bases and J dropped 0; count of bases not matched to a gene: 3. Germline CDR1 is MNHNS and CDR2 is SASEGT. The CDR3 totals 15 residues. Here the CDR3 reads CASLAGPSGANVLTF. The CDR3 DNA reads as TGTGCCAGTCTAGCGGGGCCCTCTGGGGCCAACGTCCTGACTTTC.

This clone occurred once. The chain recombines TRBV7-9 with TRBJ2-3, with D hard to call. Germline V gene sequence: CDR1 SEHNR, CDR2 FQNEAQ (reference sequence). This CDR3 contains 16 residues. The V and J ends lost 4 bases and 4 bases respectively, with 18 bases between them. CDR3 coding DNA: TGTGCCAGCAGCTCCTTAGACCCATTCGCCGCAGATACGCAGTATTTT. It translates to CASSSLDPFAADTQYF.

V gene TRBV5-6 combines with J gene TRBJ1-5; a weak D match, TRBD1 (6 bases). Per the germline V gene, CDR1 is SGHDT and CDR2 is YYEEEE. Trimming took 4 bases from V and 5 from J, leaving 10 bases between them. This CDR3 contains 13 residues. CDR3 residues: CASSHGQYQPQHF. The DNA of the CDR3 is TGTGCCAGCAGCCACGGACAGTATCAGCCCCAGCATTTT.